This T cell receptor (beta chain) derives from a study of T-cell reconstitution after alpha-beta-depleted transplantation in children. Worth noting for this clonotype: The antigen is unknown.

Study observations and caveats: Several hundred graft clones that had expanded were reportedly the source of alpha-beta T cells about two months after transplant. Surviving recipient cells, namely T cells and thymic progenitors, were the source of high day-60 TCRbeta diversity in some patients. Hyperexpanded clones declined; after one year, newly produced T cells mostly supplied diversity.

Molecular barcoding with unique molecular identifiers was used for the TCRbeta library. TCRdb independently ran MiXCR on the PCR reads; one entry per CDR3 protein. Of under 250,000 distinct CDR3 sequences in the sample, approximately 6.3% were seen once. CDR1 is SQVTM and CDR2 is ANQGSEA in the germline V gene. Trimming stripped 7 bases from V and 5 bases from J, with 14 bases between. The CDR3 runs 12 residues. The clonotype originates from a boy aged 2 to 9 with acute lymphoblastic leukemia, due to receive a stem cell transplant. This chain uses TRBV29-1 with TRBJ1-1; the D is unclear. This sample comprised PBMCs, obtained before TCRalphabeta/CD19-depleted stem cell transplant. CDR3 sequence: CSAKSGETEAFF. CDR3 nucleotides: TGCAGCGCCAAGAGTGGGGAAACTGAAGCTTTCTTT.